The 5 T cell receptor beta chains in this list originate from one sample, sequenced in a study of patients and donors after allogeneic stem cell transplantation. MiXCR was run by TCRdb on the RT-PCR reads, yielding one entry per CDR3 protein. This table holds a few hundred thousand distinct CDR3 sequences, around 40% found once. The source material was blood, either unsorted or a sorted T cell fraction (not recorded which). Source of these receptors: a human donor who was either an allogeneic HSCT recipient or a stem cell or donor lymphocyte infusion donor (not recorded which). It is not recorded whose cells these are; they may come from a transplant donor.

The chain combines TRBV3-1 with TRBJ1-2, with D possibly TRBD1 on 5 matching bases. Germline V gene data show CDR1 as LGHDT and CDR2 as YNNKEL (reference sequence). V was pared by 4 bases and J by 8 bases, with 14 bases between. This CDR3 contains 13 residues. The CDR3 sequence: CASSPPVGDGYTF. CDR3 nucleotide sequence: TGTGCCAGCAGCCCCCCCGTGGGGGACGGCTACACCTTC.

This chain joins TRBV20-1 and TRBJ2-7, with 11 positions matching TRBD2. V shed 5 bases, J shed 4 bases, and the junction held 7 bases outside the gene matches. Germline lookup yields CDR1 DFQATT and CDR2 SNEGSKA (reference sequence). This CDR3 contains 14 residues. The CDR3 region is CSAPRTSGSYEQYF. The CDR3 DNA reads TGCAGTGCTCCCCGGACTAGCGGGTCGTACGAGCAGTACTTC.

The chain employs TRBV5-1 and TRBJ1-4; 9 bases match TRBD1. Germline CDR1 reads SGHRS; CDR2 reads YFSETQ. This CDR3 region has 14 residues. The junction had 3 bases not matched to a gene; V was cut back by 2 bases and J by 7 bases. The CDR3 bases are TGCGCCAGCAGCTTACAGGGGGCGAGTGAAAAACTGTTTTTT. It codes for CASSLQGASEKLFF.

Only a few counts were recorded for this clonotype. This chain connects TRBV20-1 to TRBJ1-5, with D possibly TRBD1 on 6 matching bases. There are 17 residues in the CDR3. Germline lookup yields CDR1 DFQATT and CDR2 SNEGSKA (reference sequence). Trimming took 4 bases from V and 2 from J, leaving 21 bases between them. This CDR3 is CSAKQGYLVMGNQPQHF. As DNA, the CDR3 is TGCAGTGCTAAACAGGGTTATTTAGTTATGGGCAATCAGCCCCAGCATTTT.

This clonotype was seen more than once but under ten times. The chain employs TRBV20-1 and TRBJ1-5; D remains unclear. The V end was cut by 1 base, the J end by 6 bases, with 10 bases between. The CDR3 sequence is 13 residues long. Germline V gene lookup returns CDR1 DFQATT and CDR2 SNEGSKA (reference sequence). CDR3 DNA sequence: TGCAGTGCTAGAGGGGGAAATCCTCAGCCCCAGCATTTT. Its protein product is CSARGGNPQPQHF.